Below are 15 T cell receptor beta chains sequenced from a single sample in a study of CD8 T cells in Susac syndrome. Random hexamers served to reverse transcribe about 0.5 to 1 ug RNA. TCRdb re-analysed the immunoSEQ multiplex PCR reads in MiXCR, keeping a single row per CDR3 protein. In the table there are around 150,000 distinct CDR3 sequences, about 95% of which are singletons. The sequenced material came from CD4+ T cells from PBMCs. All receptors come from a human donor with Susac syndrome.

The CDR3 nucleotides read TGTGCCAGCAGTTCCATCCGAACTAGGTCAGAGACCCAGTACTTC. Translating it yields CASSSIRTRSETQYF. The rearrangement joins TRBV6-2 or TRBV6-3 to TRBJ2-5; tentative D call: TRBD2 (5 bases). The germline V gene encodes CDR1 MNHEY and CDR2 SVGEGT. This CDR3 region has 15 residues. Trimming stripped 4 bases from V and 4 bases from J, with 16 bases between.

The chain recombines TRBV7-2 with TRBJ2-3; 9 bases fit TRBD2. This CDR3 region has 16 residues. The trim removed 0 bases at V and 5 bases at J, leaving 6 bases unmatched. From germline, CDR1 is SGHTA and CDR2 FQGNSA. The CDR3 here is CASSLAGTSSVDTQYF. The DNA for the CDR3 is TGTGCCAGCAGCTTAGCTGGGACTAGCTCTGTAGATACGCAGTATTTT.

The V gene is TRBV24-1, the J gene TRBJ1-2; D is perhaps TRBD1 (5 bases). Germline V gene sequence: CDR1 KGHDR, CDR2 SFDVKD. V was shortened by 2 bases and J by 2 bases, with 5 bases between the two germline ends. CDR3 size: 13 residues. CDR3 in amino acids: CATSDSGNYGYTF. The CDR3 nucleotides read TGTGCCACCAGTGATTCAGGGAACTATGGCTACACCTTC.

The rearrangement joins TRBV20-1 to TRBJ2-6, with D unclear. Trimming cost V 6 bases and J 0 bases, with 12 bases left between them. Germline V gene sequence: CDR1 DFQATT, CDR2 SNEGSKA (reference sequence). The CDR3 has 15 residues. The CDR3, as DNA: TGCAGTGCAACCTCCAGAGTCTCTGGGGCCAACGTCCTGACTTTC. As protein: CSATSRVSGANVLTF.

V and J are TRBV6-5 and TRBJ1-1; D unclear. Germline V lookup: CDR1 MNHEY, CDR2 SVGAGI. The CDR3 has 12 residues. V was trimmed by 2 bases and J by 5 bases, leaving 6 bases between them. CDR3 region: CASSYAGTEAFF. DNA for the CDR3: TGTGCCAGCAGTTACGCGGGGACTGAAGCTTTCTTT.

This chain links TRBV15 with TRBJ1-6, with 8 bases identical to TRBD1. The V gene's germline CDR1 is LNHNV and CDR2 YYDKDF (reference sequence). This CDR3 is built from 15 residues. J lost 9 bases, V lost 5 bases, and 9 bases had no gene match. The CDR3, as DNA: TGTGCCACCAGCCGATCCGGGACAGGAACTTCACCCCTCCACTTT. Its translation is CATSRSGTGTSPLHF.

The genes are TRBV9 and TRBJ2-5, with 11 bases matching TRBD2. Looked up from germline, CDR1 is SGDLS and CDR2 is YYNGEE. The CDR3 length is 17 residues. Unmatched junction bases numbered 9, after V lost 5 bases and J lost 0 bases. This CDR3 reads CASSRLAGGPYQETQYF. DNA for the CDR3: TGTGCCAGCAGTAGGCTAGCGGGGGGTCCGTACCAAGAGACCCAGTACTTC. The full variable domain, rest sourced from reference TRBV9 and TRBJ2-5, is DSGVTQTPKHLITATGQRVTLRCSPRSGDLSVYWYQQSLDQGLQFLIQYYNGEERAKGNILERFSAQQFPDLHSELNLSSLELGDSALYFCASSRLAGGPYQETQYFGPGTRLLVL.

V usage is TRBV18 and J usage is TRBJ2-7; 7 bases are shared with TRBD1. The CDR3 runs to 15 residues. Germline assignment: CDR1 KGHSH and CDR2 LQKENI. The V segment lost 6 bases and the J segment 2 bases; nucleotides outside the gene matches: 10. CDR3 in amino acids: CASSLNRDSTYEQYF. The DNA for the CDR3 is TGTGCCAGCTCCCTAAACCGGGACAGCACCTACGAGCAGTACTTC.

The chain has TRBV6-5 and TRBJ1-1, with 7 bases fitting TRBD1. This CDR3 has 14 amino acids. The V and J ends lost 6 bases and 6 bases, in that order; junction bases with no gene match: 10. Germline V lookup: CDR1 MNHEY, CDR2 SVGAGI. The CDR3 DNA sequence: TGTGCCAGCAGCACAGGGGTAAGGACTCCTGAAGCTTTCTTT. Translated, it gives CASSTGVRTPEAFF.

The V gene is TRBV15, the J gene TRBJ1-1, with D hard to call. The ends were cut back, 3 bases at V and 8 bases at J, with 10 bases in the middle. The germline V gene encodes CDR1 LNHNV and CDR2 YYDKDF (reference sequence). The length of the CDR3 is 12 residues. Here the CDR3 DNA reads TGTGCCACCAGCAGGGAAGGAGGGGAAGCTTTCTTT. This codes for CATSREGGEAFF.

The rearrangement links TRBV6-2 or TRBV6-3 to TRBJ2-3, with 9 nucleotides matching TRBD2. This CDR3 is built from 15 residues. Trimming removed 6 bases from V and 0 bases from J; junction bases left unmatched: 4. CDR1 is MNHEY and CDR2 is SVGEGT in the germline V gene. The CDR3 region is CASRRLAASTDTQYF. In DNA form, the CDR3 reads TGTGCCAGCAGGCGACTAGCGGCTAGCACAGATACGCAGTATTTT.

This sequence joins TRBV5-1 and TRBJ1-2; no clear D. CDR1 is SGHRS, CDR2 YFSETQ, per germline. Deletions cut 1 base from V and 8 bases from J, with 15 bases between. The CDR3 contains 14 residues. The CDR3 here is CASSLNSPSEGYTF. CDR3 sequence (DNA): TGCGCCAGCAGCTTGAACTCTCCGTCGGAGGGCTACACCTTC.

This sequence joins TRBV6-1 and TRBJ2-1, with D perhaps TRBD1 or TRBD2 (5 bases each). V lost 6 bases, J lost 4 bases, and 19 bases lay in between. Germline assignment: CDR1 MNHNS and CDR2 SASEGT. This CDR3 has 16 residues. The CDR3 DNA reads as TGTGCCAGCAGCCCGAGGTTGGGACGATCATACAATGAGCAGTTCTTC. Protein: CASSPRLGRSYNEQFF.

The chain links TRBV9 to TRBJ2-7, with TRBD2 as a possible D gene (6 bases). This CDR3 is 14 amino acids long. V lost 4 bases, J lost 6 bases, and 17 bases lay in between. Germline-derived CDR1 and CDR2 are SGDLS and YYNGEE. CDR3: CASSPRLVPSEQYF. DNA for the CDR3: TGTGCCAGCAGCCCGCGACTAGTTCCTTCCGAGCAGTACTTC.

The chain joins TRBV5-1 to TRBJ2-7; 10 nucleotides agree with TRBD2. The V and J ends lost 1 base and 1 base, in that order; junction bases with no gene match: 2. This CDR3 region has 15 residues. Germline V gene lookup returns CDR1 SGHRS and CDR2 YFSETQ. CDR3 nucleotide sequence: TGCGCCAGCAGCTTGACTAGCGGGGTTTCCTACGAGCAGTACTTC. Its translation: CASSLTSGVSYEQYF.